What follows are 4 T cell receptor beta chains derived from one specimen sequenced in a study of cytomegalovirus exposure and HLA in healthy donors. The PCR ran on 60 Vbeta and 13 Jbeta primers. This table comes from immunoSEQ multiplex PCR, and its TCRdb copy is limited to in-frame clones, with some not included. The table records approximately 120,000 clones, approximately 80% of them present only once. Sequencing was carried out using PBMCs. The receptor set was obtained from a man aged 45-65 years in good health and CMV-seronegative.

The chain combines TRBV7-9 with TRBJ2-1; weak D call: TRBD2 (6 bases). With 4 bases removed from V and 6 bases from J, the gap between germline ends came to 19 bases. Germline V gene data show CDR1 as SEHNR and CDR2 as FQNEAQ (reference sequence). The CDR3 loop spans 16 amino acids. As DNA, the CDR3 is TGTGCCAGCAGCTGGGGGGTCGGACGGTTCTTCAATGAGCAGTTCTTC. Its protein product is CASSWGVGRFFNEQFF.

This clone has a handful of counts. V usage is TRBV6-5 and J usage is TRBJ1-6; no reliable D call. The CDR3 is 13 residues long. The germline CDR1 and CDR2 sequences are MNHEY and SVGAGI. Deletions cut 6 bases from V and 9 bases from J, with 12 bases between. The CDR3 region is CASSSNGVSPLHF. The CDR3 DNA follows: TGTGCCAGCAGCTCAAACGGGGTTTCACCCCTCCACTTT.

The chain recombines TRBV29-1 with TRBJ2-1, with 7 bases identical to TRBD1. Germline trimming cut 4 bases from V and 2 bases from J; bases unmatched to any gene: 8. The germline CDR1 and CDR2 sequences are SQVTM and ANQGSEA. The CDR3 has 15 amino acids. As DNA, the CDR3 is TGCAGCGTTGGGTCTACAGGGGATACCTACAATGAGCAGTTCTTC. It encodes CSVGSTGDTYNEQFF.

This chain connects TRBV27 to TRBJ1-2, with a weak D call TRBD1 (6 bases). V was cut by 0 bases and J by 7 bases, with 12 bases left in between. CDR3 length: 14 amino acids. CDR1 MNHEY and CDR2 SMNVEV come from the germline V gene (reference sequence). CDR3: CASSLSPGAGGYTF. In nucleotides, the CDR3 is TGTGCCAGCAGTTTATCTCCAGGGGCAGGTGGCTACACCTTC.